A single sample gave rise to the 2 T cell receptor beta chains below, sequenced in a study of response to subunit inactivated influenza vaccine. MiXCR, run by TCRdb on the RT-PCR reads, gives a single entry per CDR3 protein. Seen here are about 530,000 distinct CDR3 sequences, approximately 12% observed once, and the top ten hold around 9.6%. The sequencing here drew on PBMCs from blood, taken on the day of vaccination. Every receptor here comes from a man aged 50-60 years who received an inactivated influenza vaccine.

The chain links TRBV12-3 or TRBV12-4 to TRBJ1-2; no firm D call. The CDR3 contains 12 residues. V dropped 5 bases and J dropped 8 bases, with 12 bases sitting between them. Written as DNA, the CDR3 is TGTGCCAGCAGTAACAGCCTCTTAGGCTACACCTTC. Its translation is CASSNSLLGYTF.

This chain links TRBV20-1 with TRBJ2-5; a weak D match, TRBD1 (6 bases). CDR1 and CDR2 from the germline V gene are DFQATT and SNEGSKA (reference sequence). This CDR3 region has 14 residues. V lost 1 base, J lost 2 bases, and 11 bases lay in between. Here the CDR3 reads CSARGLRGQETQYF. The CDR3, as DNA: TGCAGTGCTAGAGGATTAAGGGGGCAAGAGACCCAGTACTTC.